The clone carrying this TCR delta chain has a handful of counts. The antigen is unknown. TCRdb's protein, taken from a much larger clone, differs from this DNA's translation at residue 3, likely owing to a read error; the protein displayed comes from the DNA. This entry is derived from a study of gamma delta lymphoproliferative disorders and STAT genes. Background on the study: The EuroClonality-NGS protocol was used to prepare delta libraries.

Regarding the study as a whole: Public or private status of leukemic clones needs confirmation. Apart from a couple of gamma clonotypes, major patient clonotypes were public. Patient gamma repertoires clustered apart from healthy controls; delta did not.

Genomic DNA from isolated PBMCs served as the sequencing template. The CDR3 is 17 residues long. Germline lookup yields CDR1 GEAIGNYY and CDR2 EKD. TCRdb reanalysed the multiplex PCR reads via CATT. The sample gives several thousand delta-chain clones, more than 0.85% of which show up once; about a quarter is in the top ten. The material sequenced was blood. This receptor was obtained from a human donor in good health. This sequence joins TRDV2 and TRDJ1; 9 positions match TRDD3. The CDR3 region is CASDKVGTGGVTDKLIF. In DNA form, the CDR3 reads TGTGCCAGTGACAAAGTAGGTACTGGGGGAGTCACCGATAAACTCATCTTT.